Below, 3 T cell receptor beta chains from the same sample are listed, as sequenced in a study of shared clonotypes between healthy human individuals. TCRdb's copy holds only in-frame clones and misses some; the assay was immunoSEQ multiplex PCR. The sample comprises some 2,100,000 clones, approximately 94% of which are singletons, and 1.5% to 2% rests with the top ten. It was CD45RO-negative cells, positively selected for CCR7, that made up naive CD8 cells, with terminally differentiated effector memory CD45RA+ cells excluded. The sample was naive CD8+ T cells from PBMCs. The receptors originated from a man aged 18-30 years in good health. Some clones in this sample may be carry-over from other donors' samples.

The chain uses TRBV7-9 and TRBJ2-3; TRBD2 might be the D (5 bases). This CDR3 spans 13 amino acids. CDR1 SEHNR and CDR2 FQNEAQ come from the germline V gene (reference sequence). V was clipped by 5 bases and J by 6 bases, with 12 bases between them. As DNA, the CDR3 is TGTGCCAGCAGCACCTTGAGGGTGGATACGCAGTATTTT. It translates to CASSTLRVDTQYF.

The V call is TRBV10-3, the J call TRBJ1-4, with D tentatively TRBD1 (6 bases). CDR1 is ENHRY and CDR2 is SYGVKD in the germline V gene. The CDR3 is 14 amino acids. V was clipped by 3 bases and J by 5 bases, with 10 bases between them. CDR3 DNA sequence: TGTGCCATCAGTGAATTCGGACAGAATGAAAAACTGTTTTTT. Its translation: CAISEFGQNEKLFF.

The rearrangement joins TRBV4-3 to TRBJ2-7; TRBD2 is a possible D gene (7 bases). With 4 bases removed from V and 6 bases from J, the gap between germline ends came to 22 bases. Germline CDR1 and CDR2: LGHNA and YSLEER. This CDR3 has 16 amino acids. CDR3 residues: CASSPGGRAKLREQYF. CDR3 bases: TGCGCCAGCAGCCCGGGGGGCAGGGCCAAGCTACGCGAGCAGTACTTC.